This T cell receptor beta chain derives from a study of cytomegalovirus exposure and HLA in healthy donors. Points from the study as a whole: Rarity marked most TCR sequences, yet some public TCRs occurred in many donors. Later analysis identified several of the most significant clusters that appeared linked to common viral pathogens. Later analysis identified 16,000 or so TCR beta sequences associated with HLA alleles, using a false discovery rate threshold of 0.05. Sequencing likely generated an artifact that appeared as a cluster of highly shared sequence variants.

Regarding this clone: What it binds is not known. Other nucleotide sequences from this sample produce the same CDR3.

The J segment lost 2 bases and the V segment lost 5 bases, leaving 6 bases of the junction unmatched. Germline CDR1 is SQVTM and CDR2 is ANQGSEA. This CDR3 is built from 15 residues. PCR involved 60 Vbeta and 13 Jbeta primers. TCRdb's table, derived via immunoSEQ multiplex PCR, lists solely in-frame clones and lacks some. Of about 140,000 clones listed, more than 75% are singletons. Sequencing was carried out using PBMCs. This chain joins TRBV29-1 and TRBJ2-4; TRBD1 matches 10 bases. The clonotype originates from a man aged 18 to 35 in good health and CMV-seronegative. The CDR3 protein is CSVTTGGQTKNIQYF. As DNA, the CDR3 is TGCAGCGTTACGACAGGGGGCCAGACCAAAAACATTCAGTACTTC.